These T cell receptor beta chains were read from a single sample in a study of blood T cell repertoires in COVID-19. Generated by immunoSEQ multiplex PCR, the TCRdb table keeps only in-frame clones and is missing some. Here the sample spans approximately 260,000 clones, 82% being singletons. Sequencing used peripheral blood. These receptors were taken from a woman older than 75 with active or convalescent COVID-19. Both conserved end residues are part of each CDR3. The D gene is left open where the match is weak. Only some rows state a clone size, as once, few, many or a class for expanded clones.

j_call v_call clone_size cdr3_length d_call cdr3_aa cdr3_nt
TRBJ2-2 TRBV27 . 12 . CASHRNTGELFF TGTGCCAGCCACAGGAACACCGGGGAGCTGTTTTTT
TRBJ1-2 TRBV3-1/TRBV3-2 once 12 TRBD1 CASSRQTGFYTF TGTGCCAGCAGCCGGCAGACAGGGTTCTACACCTTC
TRBJ1-3 TRBV5-1 . 13 . CASSAEERNTIYF TGCGCCAGCAGTGCGGAGGAGAGAAACACCATATATTTT
TRBJ1-5 TRBV6-6 . 16 TRBD1 CASSPWTGSSNQPQHF TGTGCCAGCAGTCCTTGGACAGGTTCTAGCAATCAGCCCCAGCATTTT
TRBJ1-5 TRBV18 . 15 TRBD1 CASSPGQGANQPQHF TGTGCCAGCTCACCCGGACAGGGGGCGAATCAGCCCCAGCATTTT
TRBJ2-2 TRBV6-5 . 16 TRBD2 CASSSRGAGVAGELFF TGTGCCAGCAGTTCGAGGGGAGCGGGGGTGGCCGGGGAGCTGTTTTTT
TRBJ2-7 TRBV27 few 12 . CASSFPGAQEYF TGTGCCAGCAGTTTTCCAGGGGCCCAAGAGTACTTC
TRBJ1-5 TRBV10-3 . 14 TRBD1 CAIRDRDPNQPQHF TGTGCCATCAGGGACAGGGATCCAAATCAGCCCCAGCATTTT
TRBJ2-1 TRBV6-4 . 14 . CASKADGLSDEQFF TGTGCCAGCAAAGCGGACGGACTATCCGATGAGCAGTTCTTC
TRBJ1-5 TRBV5-6 . 15 . CASSSTRWSNQPQHF TGTGCCAGCAGCTCGACTCGTTGGAGCAATCAGCCCCAGCATTTT
TRBJ2-1 TRBV29-1 . 13 TRBD1 CSVAGQGTYEQFF TGCAGCGTTGCTGGACAGGGTACGTATGAGCAGTTCTTC
TRBJ2-5 TRBV4-2 . 16 TRBD2 CASSRLELADQETQYF TGTGCCAGCAGCCGACTCGAACTAGCGGATCAAGAGACCCAGTACTTC
TRBJ1-2 TRBV28 few 15 TRBD1 CASSLTYTGGGGYTF TGTGCCAGCAGTCTAACCTATACAGGGGGCGGTGGCTACACCTTC
TRBJ1-5 TRBV9 few 15 TRBD1 CASSAGQGKGQPQHF TGTGCCAGCAGCGCGGGACAGGGTAAGGGTCAGCCCCAGCATTTT
TRBJ2-2 TRBV3-1/TRBV3-2 . 17 . CASSPHGQGQVGGELFF TGTGCCAGCAGCCCTCACGGGCAGGGTCAGGTAGGCGGGGAGCTGTTTTTT
TRBJ1-1 TRBV6-4 . 12 . CAFLEANTEAFF TGTGCCTTTCTGGAGGCGAACACTGAAGCTTTCTTT
TRBJ1-1 TRBV5-1 . 17 TRBD1 CASSSDRGSYMNTEAFF TGCGCCAGCAGCTCAGACAGGGGAAGTTATATGAACACTGAAGCTTTCTTT
TRBJ1-4 TRBV6-6 . 14 TRBD1 CASRLRQGDEKLFF TGTGCCAGCAGACTTAGACAGGGGGACGAAAAACTGTTTTTT
TRBJ2-5 TRBV5-1 . 15 . CASSLSGADQETQYF TGCGCCAGCAGCTTATCAGGGGCTGACCAAGAGACCCAGTACTTC
TRBJ2-5 TRBV2 . 15 TRBD2 CASSGEGAGQETQYF TGTGCCAGCAGTGGGGAGGGAGCAGGGCAAGAGACCCAGTACTTC
TRBJ2-2 TRBV3-1/TRBV3-2 . 13 . CASSQLLAGELFF TGTGCCAGCAGCCAACTTCTCGCCGGGGAGCTGTTTTTT
TRBJ1-4 TRBV9 . 14 . CASSRGGLGEKLFF TGTGCCAGCAGCCGGGGGGGGCTCGGAGAAAAACTGTTTTTT
TRBJ1-2 TRBV28 . 16 . CASSLLLGREDYGYTF TGTGCCAGCAGTTTACTTTTGGGAAGGGAGGACTATGGCTACACCTTC
TRBJ2-7 TRBV21-1 . 17 . CASSTRLAGGKEDEQYF TGTGCCAGCAGCACCAGACTAGCGGGAGGAAAGGAGGACGAGCAGTACTTC
TRBJ1-2 TRBV7-2 . 15 . CASSLGGGKSYGYTF TGTGCCAGCAGCTTAGGTGGAGGGAAATCTTACGGCTACACCTTC
TRBJ2-5 TRBV6-5 . 15 TRBD2 CASRPRLAGVGTQYF TGTGCCAGCAGACCCCGACTAGCGGGAGTGGGGACCCAGTACTTC
TRBJ1-5 TRBV5-1 once 15 TRBD1 CASSLEGQGNQPQHF TGCGCCAGCAGCTTGGAAGGACAGGGAAATCAGCCCCAGCATTTT
TRBJ1-5 TRBV29-1 once 13 TRBD1 CSVVRGPDQPQHF TGCAGCGTTGTAAGGGGGCCGGATCAGCCCCAGCATTTT
TRBJ2-7 TRBV10-1 many 13 TRBD1 CASSSQGSYEQYF TGCGCCAGCAGTTCACAGGGGTCCTACGAGCAGTACTTC
TRBJ2-2 TRBV5-4 once 14 TRBD2 CASRLAGAPGELFF TGTGCCAGCAGACTAGCGGGAGCCCCCGGGGAGCTGTTTTTT
TRBJ2-1 TRBV18 once 15 TRBD1 CASSLTGQGTNEQFF TGTGCCAGCTCACTCACGGGACAGGGTACCAATGAGCAGTTCTTC
TRBJ2-5 TRBV5-6 once 15 TRBD2 CASSPLAGARATQYF TGTGCCAGCAGCCCACTAGCGGGGGCTCGCGCGACCCAGTACTTC
TRBJ2-1 TRBV28 . 16 TRBD2 CASSPMGGGSYNEQFF TGTGCCAGCAGTCCCATGGGGGGGGGCTCCTACAATGAGCAGTTCTTC
TRBJ2-2 TRBV5-1 . 15 TRBD2 CASSLQRGITGELFF TGCGCCAGCAGCTTGCAGCGGGGAATCACCGGGGAGCTGTTTTTT
TRBJ1-5 TRBV11-2 . 15 . CASSLDTGRNQPQHF TGTGCCAGCAGCTTAGATACTGGGCGTAATCAGCCCCAGCATTTT
TRBJ1-1 TRBV3-1/TRBV3-2 . 14 . CASSLSGRDTEAFF TGTGCCAGCAGCCTTAGCGGACGGGACACTGAAGCTTTCTTT
TRBJ1-4 TRBV27 . 17 TRBD1 CASSLSDRGPDHEKLFF TGTGCCAGCAGTTTATCCGACAGGGGGCCCGACCACGAAAAACTGTTTTTT
TRBJ2-5 TRBV5-8 . 17 . CASSLRWSGLDLETQYF TGTGCCAGCAGCTTGAGGTGGTCAGGGTTGGATTTGGAGACCCAGTACTTC
TRBJ2-1 TRBV9 . 15 . CASSQGFSGSNEQFF TGTGCCAGCAGCCAGGGGTTTAGTGGGAGCAATGAGCAGTTCTTC
TRBJ2-3 TRBV28 . 12 TRBD2 CASSTSGGTEYF TGTGCCAGCAGCACTAGCGGGGGAACCGAGTATTTT